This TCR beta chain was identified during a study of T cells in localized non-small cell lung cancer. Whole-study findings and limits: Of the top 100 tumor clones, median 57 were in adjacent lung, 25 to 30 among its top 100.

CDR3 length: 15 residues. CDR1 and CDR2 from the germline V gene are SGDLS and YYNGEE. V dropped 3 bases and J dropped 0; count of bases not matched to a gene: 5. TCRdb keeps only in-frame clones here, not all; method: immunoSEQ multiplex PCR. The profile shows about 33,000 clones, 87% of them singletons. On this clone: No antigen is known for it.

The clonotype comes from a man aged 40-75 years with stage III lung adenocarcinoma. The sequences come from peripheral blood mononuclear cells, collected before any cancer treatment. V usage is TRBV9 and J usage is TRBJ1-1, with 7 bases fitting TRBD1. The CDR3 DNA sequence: TGTGCCAGCAGCGCCGGAACAGGGGTGAACACTGAAGCTTTCTTT. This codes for CASSAGTGVNTEAFF.